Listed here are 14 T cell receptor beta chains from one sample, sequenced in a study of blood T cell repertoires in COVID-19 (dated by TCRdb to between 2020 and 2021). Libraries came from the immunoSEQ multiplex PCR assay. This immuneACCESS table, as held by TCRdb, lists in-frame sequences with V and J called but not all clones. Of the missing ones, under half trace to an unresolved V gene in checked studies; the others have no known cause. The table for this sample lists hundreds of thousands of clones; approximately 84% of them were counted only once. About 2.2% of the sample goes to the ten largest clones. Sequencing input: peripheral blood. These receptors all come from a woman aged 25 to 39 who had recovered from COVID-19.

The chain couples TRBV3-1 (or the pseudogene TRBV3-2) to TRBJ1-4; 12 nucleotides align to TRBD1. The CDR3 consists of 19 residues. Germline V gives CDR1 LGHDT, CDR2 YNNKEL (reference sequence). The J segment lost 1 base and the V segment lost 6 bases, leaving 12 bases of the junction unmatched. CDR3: CASRPLGTGGSGTNEKLFF. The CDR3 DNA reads TGTGCCAGCAGACCTCTCGGGACAGGGGGCTCAGGAACTAATGAAAAACTGTTTTTT.

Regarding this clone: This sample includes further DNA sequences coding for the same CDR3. The CDR3 bases are TGCGCCAGCCCCCCCGGCAGGGGGAACACTGAAGCTTTCTTT. Its translation: CASPPGRGNTEAFF. This chain connects TRBV4-1 to TRBJ1-1, with D possibly being TRBD1 (6 bases). Trimming stripped 8 bases from V and 1 base from J, with 14 bases between. The CDR3 contains 14 residues. The germline gives CDR1 MGHRA, CDR2 YSYEKL.

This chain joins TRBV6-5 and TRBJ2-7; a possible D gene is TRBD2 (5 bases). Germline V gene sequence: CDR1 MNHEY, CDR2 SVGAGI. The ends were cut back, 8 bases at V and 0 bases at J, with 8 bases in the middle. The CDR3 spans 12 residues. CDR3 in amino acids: CASPGGSYEQYF. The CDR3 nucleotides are TGTGCCAGCCCCGGAGGCTCCTACGAGCAGTACTTC.

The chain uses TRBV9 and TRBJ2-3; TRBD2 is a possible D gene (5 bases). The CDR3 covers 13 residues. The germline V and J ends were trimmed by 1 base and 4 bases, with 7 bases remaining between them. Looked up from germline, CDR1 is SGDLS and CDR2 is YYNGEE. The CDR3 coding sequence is TGTGCCAGCAGCGTACAGGAGGCAGATACGCAGTATTTT. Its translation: CASSVQEADTQYF.

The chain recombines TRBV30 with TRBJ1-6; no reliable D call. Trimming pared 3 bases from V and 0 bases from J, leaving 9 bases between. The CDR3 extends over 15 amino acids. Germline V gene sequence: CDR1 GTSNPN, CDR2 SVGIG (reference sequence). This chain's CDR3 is CAWRIGSSYNSPLHF. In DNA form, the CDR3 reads TGTGCCTGGAGGATTGGGAGCTCCTATAATTCACCCCTCCACTTT.

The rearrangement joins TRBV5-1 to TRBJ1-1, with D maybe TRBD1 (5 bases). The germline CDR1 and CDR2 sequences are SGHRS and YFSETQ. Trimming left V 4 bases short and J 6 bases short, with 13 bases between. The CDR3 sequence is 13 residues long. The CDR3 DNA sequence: TGCGCCAGCAGCGCGCAGGGATGGGCTGAAGCTTTCTTT. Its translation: CASSAQGWAEAFF.

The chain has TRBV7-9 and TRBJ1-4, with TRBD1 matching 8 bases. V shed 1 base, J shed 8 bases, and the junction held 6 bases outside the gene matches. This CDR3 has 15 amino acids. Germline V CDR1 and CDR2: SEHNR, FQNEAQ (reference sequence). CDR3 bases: TGTGCCAGCAGCTTAGTCGACAGGGGAGGGGAAAAACTGTTTTTT. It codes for CASSLVDRGGEKLFF.

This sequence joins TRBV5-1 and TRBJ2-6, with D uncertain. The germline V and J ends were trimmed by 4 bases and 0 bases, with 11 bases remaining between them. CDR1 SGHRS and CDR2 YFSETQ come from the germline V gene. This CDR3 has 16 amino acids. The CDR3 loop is CASSLQQSSGANVLTF. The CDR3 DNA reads TGCGCCAGCAGCCTGCAACAGAGCTCTGGGGCCAACGTCCTGACTTTC.

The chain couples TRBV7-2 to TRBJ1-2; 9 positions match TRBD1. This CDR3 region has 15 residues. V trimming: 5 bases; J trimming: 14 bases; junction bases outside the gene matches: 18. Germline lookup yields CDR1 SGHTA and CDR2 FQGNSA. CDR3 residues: CASSPSDPPPTGGTF. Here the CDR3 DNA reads TGTGCCAGCAGCCCCTCCGATCCGCCCCCGACAGGGGGTACCTTC.

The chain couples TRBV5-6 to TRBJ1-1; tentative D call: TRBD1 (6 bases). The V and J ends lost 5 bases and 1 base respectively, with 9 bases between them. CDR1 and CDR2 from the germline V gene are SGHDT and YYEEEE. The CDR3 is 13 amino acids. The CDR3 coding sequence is TGTGCCAGCAGTCCGACAGGGAACACTGAAGCTTTCTTT. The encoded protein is CASSPTGNTEAFF.

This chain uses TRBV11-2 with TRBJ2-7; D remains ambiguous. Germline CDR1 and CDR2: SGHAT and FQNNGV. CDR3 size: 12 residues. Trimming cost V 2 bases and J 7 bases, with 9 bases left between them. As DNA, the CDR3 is TGTGCCAGCAGCTTAAAACTCTCTGAGCAGTACTTC. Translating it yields CASSLKLSEQYF. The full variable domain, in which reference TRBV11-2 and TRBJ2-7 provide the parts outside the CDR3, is EAGVAQSPRYKIIEKRQSVAFWCNPISGHATLYWYQQILGQGPKLLIQFQNNGVVDDSQLPKDRFSAERLKGVDSTLKIQPAKLEDSAVYLCASSLKLSEQYFGPGTRLTVT.

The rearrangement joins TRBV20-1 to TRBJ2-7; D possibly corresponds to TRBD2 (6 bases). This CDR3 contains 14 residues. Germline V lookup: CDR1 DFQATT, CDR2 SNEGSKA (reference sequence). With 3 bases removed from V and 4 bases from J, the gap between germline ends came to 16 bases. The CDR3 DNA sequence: TGCAGTGCTAGTTCTGCCAGGGAGGCGTACGAGCAGTACTTC. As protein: CSASSAREAYEQYF.

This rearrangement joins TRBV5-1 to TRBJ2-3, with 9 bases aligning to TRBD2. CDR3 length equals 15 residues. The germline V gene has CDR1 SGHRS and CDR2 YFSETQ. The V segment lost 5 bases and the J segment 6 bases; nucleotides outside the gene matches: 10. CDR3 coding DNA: TGCGCCAGCAGTAAGGATAGCGGGAGAACGGATACGCAGTATTTT. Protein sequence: CASSKDSGRTDTQYF.

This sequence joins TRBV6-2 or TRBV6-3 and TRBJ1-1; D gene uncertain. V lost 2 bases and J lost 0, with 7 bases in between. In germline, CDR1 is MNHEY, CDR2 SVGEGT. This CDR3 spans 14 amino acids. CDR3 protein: CASSYPEMNTEAFF. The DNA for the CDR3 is TGTGCCAGCAGTTACCCCGAGATGAACACTGAAGCTTTCTTT.